The TCR beta chain described here comes from a study of cytomegalovirus exposure and HLA in healthy donors. From germline, CDR1 is MGHRA and CDR2 YSYEKL. V dropped 5 bases and J dropped 3; count of bases not matched to a gene: 16. This CDR3 contains 19 residues. The study ran its PCR with 60 Vbeta and 13 Jbeta primers. The assay was immunoSEQ multiplex PCR, and TCRdb's table has in-frame clones only and misses some. The sample gives 150,000 or so clones, approximately 80% of which show up once; approximately 2% is in the top ten. This chain connects TRBV4-1 to TRBJ2-1, with 10 nucleotides matching TRBD2. Material for sequencing was PBMCs. This clonotype originated in a man between 18 and 29 years old in good health and CMV-seronegative. The CDR3 loop reads CASSSTPPSGRRVYNEQFF. CDR3 coding DNA: TGCGCCAGCAGCTCCACCCCCCCTAGCGGGAGACGGGTCTACAATGAGCAGTTCTTC.